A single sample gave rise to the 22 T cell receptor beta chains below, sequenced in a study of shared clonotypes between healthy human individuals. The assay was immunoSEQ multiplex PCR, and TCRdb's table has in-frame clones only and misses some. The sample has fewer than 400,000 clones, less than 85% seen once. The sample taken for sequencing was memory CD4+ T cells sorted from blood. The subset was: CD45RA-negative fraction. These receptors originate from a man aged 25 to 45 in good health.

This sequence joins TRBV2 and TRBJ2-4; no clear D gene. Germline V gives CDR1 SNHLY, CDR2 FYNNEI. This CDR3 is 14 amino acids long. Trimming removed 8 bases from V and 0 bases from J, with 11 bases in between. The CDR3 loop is CASDRNLAKNIQYF. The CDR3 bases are TGTGCCAGCGATCGGAATCTAGCCAAAAACATTCAGTACTTC. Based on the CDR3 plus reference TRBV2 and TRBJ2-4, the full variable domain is EPEVTQTPSHQVTQMGQEVILRCVPISNHLYFYWYRQILGQKVEFLVSFYNNEISEKSEIFDDQFSVERPDGSNFTLKIRSTKLEDSAMYFCASDRNLAKNIQYFGAGTRLSVL.

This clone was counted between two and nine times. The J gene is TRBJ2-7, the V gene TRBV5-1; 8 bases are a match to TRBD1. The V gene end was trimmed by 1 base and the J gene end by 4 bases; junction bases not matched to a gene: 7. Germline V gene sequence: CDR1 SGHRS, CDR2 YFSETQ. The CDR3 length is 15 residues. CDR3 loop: CASSLKQGAGYEQYF. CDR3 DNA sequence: TGCGCCAGCAGCTTGAAGCAGGGGGCTGGTTACGAGCAGTACTTC.

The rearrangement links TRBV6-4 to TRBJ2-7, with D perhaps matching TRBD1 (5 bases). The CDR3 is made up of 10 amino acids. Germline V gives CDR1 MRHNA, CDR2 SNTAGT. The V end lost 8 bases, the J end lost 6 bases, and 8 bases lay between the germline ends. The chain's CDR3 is CASQGCEQYF. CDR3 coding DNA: TGTGCCAGCCAGGGTTGCGAGCAGTACTTC.

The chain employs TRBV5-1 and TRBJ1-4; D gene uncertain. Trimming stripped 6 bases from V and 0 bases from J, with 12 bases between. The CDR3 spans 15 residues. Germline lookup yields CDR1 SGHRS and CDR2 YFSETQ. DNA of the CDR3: TGCGCCAGCACCTTTAATAATCCAACTAATGAAAAACTGTTTTTT. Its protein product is CASTFNNPTNEKLFF.

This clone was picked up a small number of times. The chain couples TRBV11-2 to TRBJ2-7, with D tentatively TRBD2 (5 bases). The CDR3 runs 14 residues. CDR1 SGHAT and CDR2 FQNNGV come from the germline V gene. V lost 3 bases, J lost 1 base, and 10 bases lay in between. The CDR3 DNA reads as TGTGCCAGCAGCTTGGACTGGTCGTCCTACGAGCAGTACTTC. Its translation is CASSLDWSSYEQYF.

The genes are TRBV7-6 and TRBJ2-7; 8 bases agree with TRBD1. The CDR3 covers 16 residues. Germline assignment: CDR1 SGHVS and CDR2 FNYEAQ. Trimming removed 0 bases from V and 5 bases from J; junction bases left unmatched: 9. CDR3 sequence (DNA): TGTGCCAGCAGCTTAGCACCCACAGGGGGGAGCGACGAGCAGTACTTC. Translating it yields CASSLAPTGGSDEQYF.

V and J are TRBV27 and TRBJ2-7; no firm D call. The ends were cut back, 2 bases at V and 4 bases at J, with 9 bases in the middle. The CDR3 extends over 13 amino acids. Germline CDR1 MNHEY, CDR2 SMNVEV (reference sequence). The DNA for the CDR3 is TGTGCCAGCAGTTTAGGTTTCGAATACGAGCAGTACTTC. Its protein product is CASSLGFEYEQYF.

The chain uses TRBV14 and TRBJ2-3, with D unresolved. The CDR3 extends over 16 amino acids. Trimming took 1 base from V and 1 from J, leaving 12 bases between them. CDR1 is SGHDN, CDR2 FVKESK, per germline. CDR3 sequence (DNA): TGTGCCAGCAGCCAAGTTGCCGGGCTGCGCACAGATACGCAGTATTTT. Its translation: CASSQVAGLRTDTQYF.

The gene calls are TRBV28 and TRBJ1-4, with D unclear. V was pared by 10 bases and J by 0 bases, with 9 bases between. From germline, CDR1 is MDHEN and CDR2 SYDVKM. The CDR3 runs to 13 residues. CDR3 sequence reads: CATRRATNEKLFF. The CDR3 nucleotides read TGTGCCACCCGCCGTGCAACTAATGAAAAACTGTTTTTT. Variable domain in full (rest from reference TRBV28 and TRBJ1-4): DVKVTQSSRYLVKRTGEKVFLECVQDMDHENMFWYRQDPGLGLRLIYFSYDVKMKEKGDIPEGYSVSREKKERFSLILESASTNQTSMYLCATRRATNEKLFFGSGTQLSVL.

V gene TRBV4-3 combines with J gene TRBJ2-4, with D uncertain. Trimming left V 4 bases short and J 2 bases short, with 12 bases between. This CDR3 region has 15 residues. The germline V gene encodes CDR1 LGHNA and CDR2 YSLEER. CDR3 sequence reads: CASSLQRSPKNIQYF. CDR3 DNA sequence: TGCGCCAGCAGCCTTCAAAGGAGTCCCAAAAACATTCAGTACTTC.

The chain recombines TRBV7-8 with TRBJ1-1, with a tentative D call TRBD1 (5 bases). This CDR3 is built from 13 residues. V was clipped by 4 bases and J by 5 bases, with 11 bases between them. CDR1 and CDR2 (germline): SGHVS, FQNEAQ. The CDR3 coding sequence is TGTGCCAGCAGCTACGGGGGTGGGACTGAAGCTTTCTTT. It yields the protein CASSYGGGTEAFF.

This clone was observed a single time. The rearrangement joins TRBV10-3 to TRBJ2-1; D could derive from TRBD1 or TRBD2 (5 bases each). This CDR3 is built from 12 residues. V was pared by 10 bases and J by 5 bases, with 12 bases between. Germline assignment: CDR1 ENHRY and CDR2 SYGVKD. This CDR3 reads CATAGTHNEQFF. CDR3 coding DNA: TGTGCCACCGCCGGGACCCACAATGAGCAGTTCTTC.

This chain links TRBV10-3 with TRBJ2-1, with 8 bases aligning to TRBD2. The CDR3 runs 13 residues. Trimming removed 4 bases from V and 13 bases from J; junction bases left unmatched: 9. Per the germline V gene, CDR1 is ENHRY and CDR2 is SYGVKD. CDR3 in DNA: TGTGCCATCAGTGTGCCGCCCGGGAGGGTCCAGTTCTTC. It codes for CAISVPPGRVQFF.

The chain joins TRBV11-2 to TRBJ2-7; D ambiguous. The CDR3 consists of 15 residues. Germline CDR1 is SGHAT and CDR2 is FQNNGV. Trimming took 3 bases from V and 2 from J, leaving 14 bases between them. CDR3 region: CASSFIRNNPYEQYF. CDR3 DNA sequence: TGTGCCAGCAGCTTTATCAGGAACAATCCCTACGAGCAGTACTTC. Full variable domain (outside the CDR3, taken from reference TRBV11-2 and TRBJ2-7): EAGVAQSPRYKIIEKRQSVAFWCNPISGHATLYWYQQILGQGPKLLIQFQNNGVVDDSQLPKDRFSAERLKGVDSTLKIQPAKLEDSAVYLCASSFIRNNPYEQYFGPGTRLTVT.

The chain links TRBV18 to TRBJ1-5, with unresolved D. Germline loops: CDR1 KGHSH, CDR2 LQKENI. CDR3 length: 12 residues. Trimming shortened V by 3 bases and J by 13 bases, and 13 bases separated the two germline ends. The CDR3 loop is CASSPDGYGQHF. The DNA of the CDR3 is TGTGCCAGCTCACCGGACGGGTATGGGCAGCATTTT.

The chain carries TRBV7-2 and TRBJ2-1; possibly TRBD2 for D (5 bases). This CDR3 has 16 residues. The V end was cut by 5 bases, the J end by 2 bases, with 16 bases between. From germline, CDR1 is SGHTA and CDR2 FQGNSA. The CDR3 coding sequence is TGTGCCAGCAGCCCCGAAGTGGGGAGAGCCTACAATGAGCAGTTCTTC. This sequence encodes CASSPEVGRAYNEQFF.

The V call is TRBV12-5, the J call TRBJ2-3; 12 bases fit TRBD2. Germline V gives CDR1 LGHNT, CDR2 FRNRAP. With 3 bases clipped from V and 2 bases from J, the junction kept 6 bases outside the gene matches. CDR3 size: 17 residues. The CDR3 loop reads CASGFGLAGIDTDTQYF. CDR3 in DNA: TGTGCTAGTGGTTTCGGACTAGCGGGAATAGACACAGATACGCAGTATTTT.

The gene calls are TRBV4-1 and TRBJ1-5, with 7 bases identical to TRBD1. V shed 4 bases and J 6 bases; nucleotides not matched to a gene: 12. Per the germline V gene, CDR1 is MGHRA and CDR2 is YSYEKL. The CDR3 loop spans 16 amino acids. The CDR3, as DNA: TGCGCCAGCAGCCCTGCCATTGACAGGGTCGGTCAGCCCCAGCATTTT. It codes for CASSPAIDRVGQPQHF.

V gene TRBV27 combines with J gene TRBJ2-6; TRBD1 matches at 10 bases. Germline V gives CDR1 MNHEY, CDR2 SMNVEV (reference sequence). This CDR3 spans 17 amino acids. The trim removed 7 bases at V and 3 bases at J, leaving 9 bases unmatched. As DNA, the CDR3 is TGTGCCAGCACGAGGGACAGGGGTGTTGGTGGGGCCAACGTCCTGACTTTC. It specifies CASTRDRGVGGANVLTF.

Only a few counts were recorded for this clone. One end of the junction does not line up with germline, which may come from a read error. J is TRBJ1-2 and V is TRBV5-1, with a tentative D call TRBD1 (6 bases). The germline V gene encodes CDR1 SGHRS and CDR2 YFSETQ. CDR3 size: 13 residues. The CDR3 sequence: CASSLAGQPGVAF. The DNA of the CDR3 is TGCGCCAGCAGCTTGGCCGGGCAGCCAGGGGTCGCCTTC. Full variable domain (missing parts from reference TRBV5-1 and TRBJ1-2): KAGVTQTPRYLIKTRGQQVTLSCSPISGHRSVSWYQQTPGQGLQFLFEYFSETQRNKGNFPGRFSGRQFSNSRSEMNVSTLELGDSALYLCASSLAGQPGVAFGSGTRLTVV.

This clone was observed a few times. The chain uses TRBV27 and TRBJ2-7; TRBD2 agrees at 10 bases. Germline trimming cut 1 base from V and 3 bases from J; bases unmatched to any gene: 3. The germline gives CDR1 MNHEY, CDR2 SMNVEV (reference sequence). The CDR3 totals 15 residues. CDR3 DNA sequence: TGTGCCAGCAGTTTATGGCCTAGCGGGAGCTACGAGCAGTACTTC. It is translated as CASSLWPSGSYEQYF.

The CDR3 loop is CASSESRLRRKETQYF. The CDR3 DNA reads as TGTGCCAGCAGCGAGTCTCGGTTAAGAAGAAAAGAGACCCAGTACTTC. The chain is built from TRBV7-9 and TRBJ2-5; D ambiguous. The CDR3 is 16 residues long. Between the trimmed V and J ends, which lost 5 bases and 3 bases, there was a span of 19 bases. The germline CDR1 and CDR2 sequences are SEHNR and FQNEAQ (reference sequence).